The rows below give T cell receptor beta chains drawn from one sample of a study of identical twins. Via MiXCR, TCRdb re-called the 5' RACE reads, giving one row per CDR3 protein. Here the sample spans 1,800,000 or so distinct CDR3 sequences, about 32% being singletons. Source material: cord blood. The origin of the receptors is a newborn girl in good health. The CDR3 runs from the conserved cysteine through the conserved F or W. D genes are given only for firm matches. Only part of the rows carry a size: once, few, many, or a class if the clone is expanded.

d_gene	abundance	j_gene	v_gene	CDR3nt	CDR3aa
TRBD2	once	TRBJ2-2	TRBV28	TGTGCCAGCAGTTCTAGCGGGAGAGCCACCGGGGAGCTGTTTTTT	CASSSSGRATGELFF
TRBD2	few	TRBJ2-7	TRBV5-1	TGCGCCAGCAGCGTAACTAGCGGGATAACCGGCTCCTACGAGCAGTACTTC	CASSVTSGITGSYEQYF
NA	NA	TRBJ1-3	TRBV9	TGTGCCAGCAGCGTAGGAGGGGGACCTGGAAACACCATATATTTT	CASSVGGGPGNTIYF
NA	NA	TRBJ1-5	TRBV20-1	TGCAGTGCTAAGGGGATACAGAGTGGTCAGCCCCAGCATTTT	CSAKGIQSGQPQHF
TRBD2	NA	TRBJ2-7	TRBV3-1	TGTGCCAGCAGCCAAGGGGTTCCGGGACTAGCAGTATACGAGCAGTACTTC	CASSQGVPGLAVYEQYF
TRBD1	NA	TRBJ2-1	TRBV20-1	TGCAGTGCTAGAGAGACAGGGGGGATCAATGAGCAGTTCTTC	CSARETGGINEQFF
NA	NA	TRBJ1-2	TRBV20-1	TGCAGTGCGCCCGCGGGGGGGTGGTCTAACTATGGCTACACCTTC	CSAPAGGWSNYGYTF
NA	few	TRBJ2-2	TRBV4-2	TGTGCCAGCAGCCCGAGGGGTACGAACACCGGGGAGCTGTTTTTT	CASSPRGTNTGELFF
TRBD1	few	TRBJ1-5	TRBV28	TGTGCCAGCAGTGGACAGGGGGGTGGGTATAGCAATCAGCCCCAGCATTTT	CASSGQGGGYSNQPQHF
TRBD2	few	TRBJ2-7	TRBV11-1	TGTGCCAGCAGCTTTGCAAAGAATGCGGGACTAGCTCCTCGGAAATACTACGAGCAGTACTTC	CASSFAKNAGLAPRKYYEQYF
NA	few	TRBJ1-2	TRBV5-1	TGCGCCAGCAATCCTACGACGAATCGAGGATATGGCTACACCTTC	CASNPTTNRGYGYTF
TRBD2	few	TRBJ2-1	TRBV7-9	TGTGCCAGCACTCCTTTAGCGGGAGAGATGGATGAGCAGTTCTTC	CASTPLAGEMDEQFF
TRBD2	few	TRBJ2-1	TRBV20-1	TGCAGTGCTAGAAATGGTCGAGTTGGGGGGGGCAATGAGCAGTTCTTC	CSARNGRVGGGNEQFF
TRBD2	NA	TRBJ2-1	TRBV28	TGTGCCAGCAGGGCGGGAGATTCCCTCTACAATGAGCAGTTCTTC	CASRAGDSLYNEQFF
NA	few	TRBJ1-1	TRBV2	TGTGCCAGCGTACAGGGTACTGAAGCTTTCTTT	CASVQGTEAFF
NA	NA	TRBJ2-5	TRBV6-5	TGTGCCAGCAGTAACTCCAGGGCTACGGAGACCCAGTACTTC	CASSNSRATETQYF
TRBD1	few	TRBJ1-6	TRBV27	TGTGCCAGCAAAAAAGACAGGGACCCTAATTCACCCCTCCACTTT	CASKKDRDPNSPLHF
TRBD1	few	TRBJ1-2	TRBV10-3	TGTGCCATCAAACCGACAGGGGTATATGGCTACACCTTC	CAIKPTGVYGYTF
TRBD1	NA	TRBJ1-1	TRBV6-1	TGTGCCAGCAGAGGGACAGGGACTGAAGCTTTCTTT	CASRGTGTEAFF
TRBD2	NA	TRBJ2-1	TRBV5-1	TGCGCCAGCAGCTCTGCCGGGACTAGCGGGAGGTGGACCTACAATGAGCAGTTCTTC	CASSSAGTSGRWTYNEQFF
TRBD1	few	TRBJ2-7	TRBV20-1	TGCAGTGCTAGCGACAGGGCCGACGAGCAGTACTTC	CSASDRADEQYF
TRBD1	NA	TRBJ1-2	TRBV20-1	TGCAGTGCTAGAGATCGGACAGGGCCTTATGGCTACACCTTC	CSARDRTGPYGYTF
TRBD2	few	TRBJ2-3	TRBV6-5	TGTGCCAGCACCCCGGGGGGGGTAGATACGCAGTATTTT	CASTPGGVDTQYF
NA	NA	TRBJ1-5	TRBV6-5	TGTGCCAGCAGTTACCCCTTAACCAATCAGCCCCAGCATTTT	CASSYPLTNQPQHF
NA	many	TRBJ2-1	TRBV28	TGTGCCAGCAGTTTTCAGAAGCGGGAGCAGTTCTTC	CASSFQKREQFF
NA	NA	TRBJ2-5	TRBV21-1	TGTGCCAGCAGCAAAGAGGGTCGGGGAGAGACCCAGTACTTC	CASSKEGRGETQYF
NA	NA	TRBJ1-2	TRBV4-1	TGCGCCAGCAGCCAAGATGACTTTAACTATGGCTACACCTTC	CASSQDDFNYGYTF
NA	NA	TRBJ2-4	TRBV6-6	TGTGCCAGCAGTGCCGGGACTGAGCAGTACTTC	CASSAGTEQYF
TRBD1	NA	TRBJ2-7	TRBV19	TGTGCCAGTAGTCCCGGGACAGGGGAGCAGTACTTC	CASSPGTGEQYF
NA	NA	TRBJ2-1	TRBV27	TGTGCCAGCAGTTTATCCCCCACTGTGTTGTACAATGAGCAGTTCTTC	CASSLSPTVLYNEQFF
NA	NA	TRBJ1-1	TRBV6-5	TGTGCCAGCAGTTATCGGTCGGAAGCTTTCTTT	CASSYRSEAFF
TRBD2	few	TRBJ2-1	TRBV20-1	TGCAGTGCTAGTCCGGGACTAGCGAGTTACAATGAGCAGTTCTTC	CSASPGLASYNEQFF
TRBD2	NA	TRBJ2-3	TRBV5-1	TGCGCCAGCAGAAGGGGGAGAACTAGCGGGAGTGGGAGCACAGATACGCAGTATTTT	CASRRGRTSGSGSTDTQYF
NA	few	TRBJ2-1	TRBV28	TGTGCCAGCAGTTTATATCCAGCGGGTAGGAATGAGCAGTTCTTC	CASSLYPAGRNEQFF
NA	few	TRBJ2-4	TRBV11-2	TGTGCCAGCAGCCCCCGGGCCCCCCCGGGGAAAAACATTCAGTACTTC	CASSPRAPPGKNIQYF
TRBD1	NA	TRBJ2-6	TRBV28	TGTGCCAGCAGTATTACAGGGGGCACCCTTGGGGCGGGGGCCAACGTCCTGACTTTC	CASSITGGTLGAGANVLTF
NA	NA	TRBJ2-7	TRBV6-5	TGTGCCAGCAGTTCACCGGCGATTAGGGGCTACGAGCAGTACTTC	CASSSPAIRGYEQYF
NA	many	TRBJ1-2	TRBV28	TGTGCCAGCAGTTTTTCCCACCCGTTCGGCTACACCTTC	CASSFSHPFGYTF
NA	NA	TRBJ2-1	TRBV3-1	TGTGCCAGCAGCCAAGATGGGGGCCCCGGCAGGTCCTACAATGAGCAGTTCTTC	CASSQDGGPGRSYNEQFF